The 11 T cell receptor beta chains below were found in one sample sequenced in a study of shared clonotypes between healthy human individuals. In the naive CD8 group, cells lacked CD45RO and were positively selected for CCR7, so terminally differentiated effector memory CD45RA+ cells were left out. Some clones are missing from TCRdb's copy, which holds only in-frame ones; the method was immunoSEQ multiplex PCR. This table holds around 580,000 clones, 98% found once. Material for sequencing was naive CD8+ T cells sorted from blood. The receptors were sampled from a man younger than 40 in good health.

In this sample, this clone turned up once. The chain is built from TRBV7-2 and TRBJ2-6, with D tentatively TRBD2 (5 bases). V was cut by 3 bases and J by 1 base, with 13 bases left in between. Germline V lookup: CDR1 SGHTA, CDR2 FQGNSA. The CDR3 consists of 17 residues. For the CDR3, the DNA is TGTGCCAGCAGCTTGAACGGACGGGGATCTGGGGCCAACGTCCTGACTTTC. This encodes CASSLNGRGSGANVLTF.

This clone has just a few counts. The sample contains more than one DNA sequence encoding this CDR3. This chain joins TRBV4-1 and TRBJ2-2, with D hard to call. Germline V gene lookup returns CDR1 MGHRA and CDR2 YSYEKL. CDR3 size: 13 residues. V lost 2 bases and J 2 bases, leaving 3 bases between the germline ends. Here the CDR3 reads CASSQTNTGELFF. CDR3 bases: TGCGCCAGCAGCCAAACTAACACCGGGGAGCTGTTTTTT.

This rearrangement joins TRBV9 to TRBJ2-1; D gene unclear. This CDR3 is built from 11 residues. V lost 1 base to trimming and J lost 10 bases, with 6 bases between them. Germline CDR1 and CDR2: SGDLS and YYNGEE. CDR3 protein: CASSVTEEQFF. The CDR3 DNA follows: TGTGCCAGCAGCGTAACCGAGGAGCAGTTCTTC.

The rearrangement joins TRBV7-2 to TRBJ2-7; D call uncertain. Trimming left V 4 bases short and J 3 bases short, with 13 bases between. The CDR3 spans 14 residues. Looked up from germline, CDR1 is SGHTA and CDR2 is FQGNSA. DNA of the CDR3: TGTGCCAGCAGCTGGTATCGCGCAGACTACGAGCAGTACTTC. Its protein is CASSWYRADYEQYF.

This CDR3 reads CASSVGGLAADTQYF. CDR3 DNA sequence: TGTGCCAGCAGCGTTGGGGGACTAGCGGCAGATACGCAGTATTTT. The chain carries TRBV9 and TRBJ2-3; 11 bases line up with TRBD2. The trim removed 2 bases at V and 4 bases at J, leaving 3 bases unmatched. Germline CDR1 SGDLS, CDR2 YYNGEE. There are 15 residues in the CDR3.

This chain joins TRBV29-1 and TRBJ2-1; D gene ambiguous. The CDR3 is 14 amino acids. The V gene lost 5 bases and the J gene lost 2 bases, with 13 bases spanning the gap. Germline V gives CDR1 SQVTM, CDR2 ANQGSEA. CDR3 nucleotides: TGCAGCGTTCGCAATTTGGGTGCCTACAATGAGCAGTTCTTC. This sequence encodes CSVRNLGAYNEQFF.

V gene TRBV29-1 combines with J gene TRBJ2-7, with 7 bases lining up with TRBD1. V shed 5 bases and J 6 bases; nucleotides not matched to a gene: 7. The CDR3 has 12 amino acids. CDR1 and CDR2 from the germline V gene are SQVTM and ANQGSEA. CDR3 in amino acids: CSVTKGGAEQYF. The CDR3 DNA is TGCAGCGTTACTAAAGGGGGCGCCGAGCAGTACTTC.

The chain recombines TRBV2 with TRBJ2-5, with TRBD2 matching over 12 bases. After removal of 6 bases from V and 0 bases from J, the junction contained 11 bases not matched to a gene. CDR3 length equals 18 residues. Germline V gives CDR1 SNHLY, CDR2 FYNNEI. The CDR3 DNA follows: TGTGCCAGCAGACCCTCGAGACTAGCGGGGGTGTACCAAGAGACCCAGTACTTC. The encoded protein is CASRPSRLAGVYQETQYF. The full variable domain, its missing parts supplied by reference TRBV2 and TRBJ2-5, is EPEVTQTPSHQVTQMGQEVILRCVPISNHLYFYWYRQILGQKVEFLVSFYNNEISEKSEIFDDQFSVERPDGSNFTLKIRSTKLEDSAMYFCASRPSRLAGVYQETQYFGPGTRLLVL.

V is TRBV6-5 and J is TRBJ2-7, with 9 bases aligning to TRBD2. This CDR3 has 15 residues. Germline CDR1 and CDR2: MNHEY and SVGAGI. Trimming took 6 bases from V and 4 from J; bases not matched to a gene: 10. As DNA, the CDR3 is TGTGCCAGCAGCCCAATAGCGGGAGAGTCGTACGAGCAGTACTTC. It is translated as CASSPIAGESYEQYF.

The rearrangement uses TRBV15 and TRBJ2-3; 10 nucleotides match TRBD1. Per the germline V gene, CDR1 is LNHNV and CDR2 is YYDKDF (reference sequence). The CDR3 is 15 residues long. J was trimmed by 6 bases and V by 5 bases; bases with no gene match: 8. DNA for the CDR3: TGTGCCACCAGCCTCGGACAGGGGGGGGTGGATACGCAGTATTTT. It encodes CATSLGQGGVDTQYF.

Concerning this clone: A much larger clone is a single base away; this may be a read error. This sequence joins TRBV5-1 and TRBJ2-7, with TRBD1 as a possible D gene (5 bases). Trimming stripped 0 bases from V and 5 bases from J, with 21 bases between. The length of the CDR3 is 17 residues. Germline values: CDR1 SGHRS, CDR2 YFSETQ. In DNA form, the CDR3 reads TGCGCCAGCAGCTTGGGGGCCCGGACACTACTTGCGGACGAGCAGTACTTC. Its translation: CASSLGARTLLADEQYF. Full variable domain (rest looked up from reference TRBV5-1 and TRBJ2-7): KAGVTQTPRYLIKTRGQQVTLSCSPISGHRSVSWYQQTPGQGLQFLFEYFSETQRNKGNFPGRFSGRQFSNSRSEMNVSTLELGDSALYLCASSLGARTLLADEQYFGPGTRLTVT.